This T cell receptor (beta chain) was found in a study of blood T cell repertoires in COVID-19. The wider study: Samples representing acute and convalescent COVID-19 were sourced from the United States, Italy and Spain. The analysed material was cDNA or gDNA that came from T cells, B-cell-depleted T cells, or PBMCs.

Methods used by the authors: Nucleated cell number was recorded as an estimate derived from reference gene primer amplification. The repertoire was sequenced with immunoSEQ multiplex PCR; TCRdb's copy has only in-frame clones and lacks some. Clonal size and the V and J genes are those of that table, whereas D and trimming came from the DNA. The table includes about 150,000 clones, roughly nine tenths detected once. This CDR3 has 16 amino acids. V shed 4 bases, J shed 6 bases, and the junction held 10 bases outside the gene matches. From germline, CDR1 is SGHRS and CDR2 YFSETQ. The chain links TRBV5-1 to TRBJ1-4; 9 bases map to TRBD1. The sample was peripheral blood. The receptor was derived from a woman in her seventies with acute or convalescent COVID-19. CDR3 protein: CASSKEPGTGHEKLFF. The DNA of the CDR3 is TGCGCCAGCAGCAAAGAGCCGGGGACAGGGCATGAAAAACTGTTTTTT.